This TCR beta chain derives from a study of control samples from healthy donors and cancer patients. The germline V gene has CDR1 KGHSH and CDR2 LQKENI. Trimming stripped 2 bases from V and 8 bases from J, with 18 bases between. The CDR3 length is 15 residues. Only in-frame clones appear in the TCRdb table, and some are missing; sequencing was by immunoSEQ multiplex PCR. The sample carries some 99,000 clones, 75% to 95% recorded once. This TCR was sampled from a human donor in good health. The donor label of this sample is uncertain. This rearrangement joins TRBV18 to TRBJ1-2, with D tentatively TRBD1 (6 bases). Sequencing was performed on blood. The CDR3 protein is CASSPFQSGDVGYTF. The DNA for the CDR3 is TGTGCCAGCTCACCATTCCAATCAGGGGATGTAGGCTACACCTTC. Based on the CDR3 plus reference TRBV18 and TRBJ1-2, the full variable domain is NAGVMQNPRHLVRRRGQEARLRCSPMKGHSHVYWYRQLPEEGLKFMVYLQKENIIDESGMPKERFSAEFPKEGPSILRIQQVVRGDSAAYFCASSPFQSGDVGYTFGSGTRLTVV.